Here is one TCR beta chain with its context. What it recognizes is unknown. Clones were sequenced by immunoSEQ multiplex PCR, and TCRdb holds only the in-frame ones, with some missing. The table has around 67,000 clones, about 86% seen once. Germline CDR1 LNHDA, CDR2 SQIVND (reference sequence). The ends lost 3 bases at V and 1 base at J; junction bases unmatched: 5. This CDR3 has 15 residues. The data are from a study of OX40 agonist ivuxolimab in advanced cancers. Looking at the study overall: The patients received agonistic anti-OX40 (CD134) antibody ivuxolimab. Dosing consisted of intravenous ivuxolimab at 0.01 to 10 mg/kg every 2 weeks. The diagnoses of dose-escalation patients were hepatocellular carcinoma, melanoma, renal cell or head and neck cancer. General study findings and limits: Some nonresponders also had low normalized T-cell clonal expansion.

The TCR comes from an adult with an advanced solid tumor such as melanoma, head and neck, liver or kidney cancer. The J gene is TRBJ2-7, the V gene TRBV19; the match to TRBD1 covers 8 bases. The sample in question was CD4+ or CD8+ T cells sorted from blood, obtained in a trial of the OX40 agonist ivuxolimab. The chain's CDR3 is CASSMAGQVSYEQYF. Written as DNA, the CDR3 is TGTGCCAGTAGTATGGCGGGACAGGTTTCCTACGAGCAGTACTTC.